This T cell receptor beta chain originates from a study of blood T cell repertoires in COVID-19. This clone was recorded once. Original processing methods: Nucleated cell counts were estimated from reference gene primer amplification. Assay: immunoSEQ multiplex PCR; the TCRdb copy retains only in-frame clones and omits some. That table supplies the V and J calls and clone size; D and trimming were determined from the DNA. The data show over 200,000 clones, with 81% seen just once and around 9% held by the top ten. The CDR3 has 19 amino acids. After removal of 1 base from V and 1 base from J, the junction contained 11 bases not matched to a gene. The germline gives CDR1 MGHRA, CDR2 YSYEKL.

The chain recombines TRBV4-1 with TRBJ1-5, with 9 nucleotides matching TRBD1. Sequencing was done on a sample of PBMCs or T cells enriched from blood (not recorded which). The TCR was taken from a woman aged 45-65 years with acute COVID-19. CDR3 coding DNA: TGCGCCAGCAGCCAAGCGGCTGAACAGGGGGCTCTAAGCAATCAGCCCCAGCATTTT. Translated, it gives CASSQAAEQGALSNQPQHF.